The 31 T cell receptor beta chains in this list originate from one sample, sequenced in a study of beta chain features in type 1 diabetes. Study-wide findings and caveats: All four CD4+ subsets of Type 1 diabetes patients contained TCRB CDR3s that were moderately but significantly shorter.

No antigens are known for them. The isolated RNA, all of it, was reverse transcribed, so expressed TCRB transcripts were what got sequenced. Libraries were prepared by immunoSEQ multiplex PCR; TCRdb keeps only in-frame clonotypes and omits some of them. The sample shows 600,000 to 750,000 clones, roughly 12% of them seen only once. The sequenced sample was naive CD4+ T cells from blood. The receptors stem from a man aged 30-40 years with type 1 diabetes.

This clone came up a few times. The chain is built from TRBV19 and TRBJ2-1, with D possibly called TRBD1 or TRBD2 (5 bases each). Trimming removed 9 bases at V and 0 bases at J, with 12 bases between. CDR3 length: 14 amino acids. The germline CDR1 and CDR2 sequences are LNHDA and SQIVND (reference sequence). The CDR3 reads CASKRDHSYNEQFF. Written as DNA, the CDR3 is TGTGCCAGCAAACGGGACCACTCCTACAATGAGCAGTTCTTC.

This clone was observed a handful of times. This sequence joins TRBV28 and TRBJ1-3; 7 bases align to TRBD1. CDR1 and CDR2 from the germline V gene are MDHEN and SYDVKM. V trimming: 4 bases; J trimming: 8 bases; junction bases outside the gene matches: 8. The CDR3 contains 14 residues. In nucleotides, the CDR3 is TGTGCCAGCAGTTCAACAGGGGTAGGGGACACCATATATTTT. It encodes CASSSTGVGDTIYF.

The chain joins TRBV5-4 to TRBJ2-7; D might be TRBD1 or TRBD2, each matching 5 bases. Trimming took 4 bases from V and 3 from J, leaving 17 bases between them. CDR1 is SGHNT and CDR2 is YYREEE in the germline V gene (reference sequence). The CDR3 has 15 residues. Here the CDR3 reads CASSPGQGLHYEQYF. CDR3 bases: TGTGCCAGCAGCCCGGGGCAGGGCCTTCACTACGAGCAGTACTTC.

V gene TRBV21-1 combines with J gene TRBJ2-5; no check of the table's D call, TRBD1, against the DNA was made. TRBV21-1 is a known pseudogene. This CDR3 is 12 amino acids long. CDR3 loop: CASSLGQGVEYF. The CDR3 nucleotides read TGTGCCAGCAGCCTCGGACAGGGGGTTGAGTACTTC.

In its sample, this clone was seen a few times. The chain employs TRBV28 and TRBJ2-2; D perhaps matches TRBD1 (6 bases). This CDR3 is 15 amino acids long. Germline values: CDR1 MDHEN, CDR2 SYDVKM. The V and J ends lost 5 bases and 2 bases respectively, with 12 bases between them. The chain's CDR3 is CASSADRINTGELFF. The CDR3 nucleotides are TGTGCCAGCAGTGCCGACAGGATCAACACCGGGGAGCTGTTTTTT.

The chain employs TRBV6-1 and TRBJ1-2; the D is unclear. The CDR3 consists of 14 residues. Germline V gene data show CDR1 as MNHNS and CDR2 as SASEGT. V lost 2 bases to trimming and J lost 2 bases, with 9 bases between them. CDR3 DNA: TGTGCCAGCAGTGAACCCCACAGCAACTATGGCTACACCTTC. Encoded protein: CASSEPHSNYGYTF.

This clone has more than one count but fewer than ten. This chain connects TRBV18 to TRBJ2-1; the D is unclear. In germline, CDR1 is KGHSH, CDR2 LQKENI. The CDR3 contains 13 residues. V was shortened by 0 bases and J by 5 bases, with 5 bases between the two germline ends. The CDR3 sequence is CASSPPSNNEQFF. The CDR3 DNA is TGTGCCAGCTCACCACCTAGTAACAATGAGCAGTTCTTC.

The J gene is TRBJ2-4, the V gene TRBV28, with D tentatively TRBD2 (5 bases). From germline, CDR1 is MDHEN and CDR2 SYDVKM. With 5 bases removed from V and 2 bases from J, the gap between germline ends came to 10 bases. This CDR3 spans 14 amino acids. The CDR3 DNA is TGTGCCAGCAGTGACCGAGGGACCAAAAACATTCAGTACTTC. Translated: CASSDRGTKNIQYF.

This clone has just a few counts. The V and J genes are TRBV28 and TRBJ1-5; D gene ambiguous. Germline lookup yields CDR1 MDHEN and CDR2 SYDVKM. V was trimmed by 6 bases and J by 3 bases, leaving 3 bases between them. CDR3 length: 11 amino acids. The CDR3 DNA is TGTGCCAGCAGCGTCAATCAGCCCCAGCATTTT. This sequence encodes CASSVNQPQHF.

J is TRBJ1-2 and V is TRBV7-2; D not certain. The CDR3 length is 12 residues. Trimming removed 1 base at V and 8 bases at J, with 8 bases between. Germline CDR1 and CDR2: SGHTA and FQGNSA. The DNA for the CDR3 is TGTGCCAGCAGCTTAGTTCTCTCCGGCTACACCTTC. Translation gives CASSLVLSGYTF.

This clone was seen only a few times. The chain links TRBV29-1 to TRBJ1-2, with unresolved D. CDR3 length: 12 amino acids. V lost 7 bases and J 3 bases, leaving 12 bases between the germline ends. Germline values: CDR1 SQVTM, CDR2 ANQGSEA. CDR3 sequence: CSAGAGYYGYTF. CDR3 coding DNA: TGCAGCGCCGGAGCCGGGTACTATGGCTACACCTTC.

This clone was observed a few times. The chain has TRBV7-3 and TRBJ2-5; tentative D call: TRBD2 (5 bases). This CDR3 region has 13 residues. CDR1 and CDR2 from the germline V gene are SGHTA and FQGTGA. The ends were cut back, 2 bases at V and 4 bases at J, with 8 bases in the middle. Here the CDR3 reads CASSLSGGETQYF. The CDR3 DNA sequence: TGTGCCAGCAGCTTATCAGGAGGAGAGACCCAGTACTTC.

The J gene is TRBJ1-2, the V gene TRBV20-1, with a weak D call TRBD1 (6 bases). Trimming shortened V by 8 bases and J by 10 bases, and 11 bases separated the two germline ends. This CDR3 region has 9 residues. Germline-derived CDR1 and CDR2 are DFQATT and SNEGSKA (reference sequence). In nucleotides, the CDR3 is TGCAGTTGGGCGGGGGCCTACACCTTC. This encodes CSWAGAYTF.

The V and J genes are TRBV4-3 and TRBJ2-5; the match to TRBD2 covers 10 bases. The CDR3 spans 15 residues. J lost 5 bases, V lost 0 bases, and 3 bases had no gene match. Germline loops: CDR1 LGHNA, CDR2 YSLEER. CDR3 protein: CASSQDRAGGETQYF. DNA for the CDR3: TGCGCCAGCAGCCAAGACCGAGCGGGGGGGGAGACCCAGTACTTC.

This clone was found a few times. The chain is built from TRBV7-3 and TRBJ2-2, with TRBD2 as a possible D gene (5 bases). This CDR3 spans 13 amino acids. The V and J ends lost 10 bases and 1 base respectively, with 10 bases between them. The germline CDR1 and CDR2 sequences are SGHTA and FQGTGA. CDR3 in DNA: TGTGCCACGGGGAAGGAGAACACCGGGGAGCTGTTTTTT. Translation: CATGKENTGELFF. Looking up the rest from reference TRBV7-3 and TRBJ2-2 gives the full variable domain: GAGVSQTPSNKVTEKGKYVELRCDPISGHTALYWYRQSLGQGPEFLIYFQGTGAADDSGLPNDRFFAVRPEGSVSTLKIQRTERGDSAVYLCATGKENTGELFFGEGSRLTVL.

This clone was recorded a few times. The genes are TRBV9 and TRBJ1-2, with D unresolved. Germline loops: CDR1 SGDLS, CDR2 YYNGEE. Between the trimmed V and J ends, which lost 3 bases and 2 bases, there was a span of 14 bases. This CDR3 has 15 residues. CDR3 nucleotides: TGTGCCAGCAGCGCCCTTTTAGGCAGAAACTATGGCTACACCTTC. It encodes CASSALLGRNYGYTF.

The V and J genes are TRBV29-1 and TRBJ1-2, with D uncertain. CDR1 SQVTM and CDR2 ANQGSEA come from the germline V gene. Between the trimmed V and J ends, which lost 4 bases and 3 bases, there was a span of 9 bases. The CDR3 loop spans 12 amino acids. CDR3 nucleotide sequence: TGCAGCGTTGTATCTCAGTACTATGGCTACACCTTC. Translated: CSVVSQYYGYTF.

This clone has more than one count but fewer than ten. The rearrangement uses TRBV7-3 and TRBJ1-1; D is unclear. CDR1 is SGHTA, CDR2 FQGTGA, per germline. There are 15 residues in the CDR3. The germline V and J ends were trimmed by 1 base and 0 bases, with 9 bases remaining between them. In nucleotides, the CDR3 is TGTGCCAGCAGCTTAAAACCAGCTCTGAACACTGAAGCTTTCTTT. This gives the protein CASSLKPALNTEAFF.

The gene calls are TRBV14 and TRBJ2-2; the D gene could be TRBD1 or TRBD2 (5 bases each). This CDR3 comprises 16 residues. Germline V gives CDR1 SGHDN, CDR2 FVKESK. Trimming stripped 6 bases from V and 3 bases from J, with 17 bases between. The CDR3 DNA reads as TGTGCCAGCAGTCCTGGGACGGAATCCCACACCGGGGAGCTGTTTTTT. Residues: CASSPGTESHTGELFF.

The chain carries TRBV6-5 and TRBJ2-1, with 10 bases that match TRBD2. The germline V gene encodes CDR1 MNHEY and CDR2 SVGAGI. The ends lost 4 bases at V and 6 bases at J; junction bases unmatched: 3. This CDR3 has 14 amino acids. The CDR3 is CASSFRTSGNEQFF. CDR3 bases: TGTGCCAGCAGTTTCCGGACTAGCGGCAATGAGCAGTTCTTC.

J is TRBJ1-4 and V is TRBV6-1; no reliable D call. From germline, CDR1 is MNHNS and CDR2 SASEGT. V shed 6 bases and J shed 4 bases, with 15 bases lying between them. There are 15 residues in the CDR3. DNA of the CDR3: TGTGCCAGCAGAAATTTGGAGACTCTTAATGAAAAACTGTTTTTT. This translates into CASRNLETLNEKLFF.

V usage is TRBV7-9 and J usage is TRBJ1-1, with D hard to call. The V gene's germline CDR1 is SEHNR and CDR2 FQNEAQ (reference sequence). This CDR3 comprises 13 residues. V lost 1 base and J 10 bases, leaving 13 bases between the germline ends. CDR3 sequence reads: CASSLVTVWGAFF. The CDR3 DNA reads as TGTGCCAGCAGCTTAGTAACAGTTTGGGGAGCTTTCTTT.

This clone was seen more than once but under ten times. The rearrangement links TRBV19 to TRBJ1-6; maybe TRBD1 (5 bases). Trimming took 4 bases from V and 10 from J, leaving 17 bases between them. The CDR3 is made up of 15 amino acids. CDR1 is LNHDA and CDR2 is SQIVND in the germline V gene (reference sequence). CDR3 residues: CASSKGLLGSSPLHF. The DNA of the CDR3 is TGTGCCAGTAGTAAGGGACTCCTTGGGAGCTCACCCCTCCACTTT.

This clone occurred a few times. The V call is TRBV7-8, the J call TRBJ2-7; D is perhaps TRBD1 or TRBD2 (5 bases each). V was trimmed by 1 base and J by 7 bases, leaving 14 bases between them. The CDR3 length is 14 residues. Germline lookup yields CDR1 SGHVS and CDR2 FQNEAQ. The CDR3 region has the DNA TGTGCCAGCAGCTTAGTTTATGGGGCGGGTGAGCAGTACTTC. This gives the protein CASSLVYGAGEQYF.

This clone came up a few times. CDR3 in amino acids: CASSYTLADFQETQYF. CDR3 DNA: TGTGCCAGCAGTTACACGCTAGCGGACTTCCAAGAGACCCAGTACTTC. The chain recombines TRBV6-5 with TRBJ2-5; 7 nucleotides align to TRBD2. V lost 2 bases and J lost 1; bases outside the gene matches: 7. In germline, CDR1 is MNHEY, CDR2 SVGAGI. This CDR3 is built from 16 residues.

The CDR3 nucleotides read TGCGCCAGCAGCTACGAACCGAATTCAGAGACCCAGTACTTC. Its translation: CASSYEPNSETQYF. This chain uses TRBV4-3 with TRBJ2-5; D is undetermined. Germline V CDR1 and CDR2: LGHNA, YSLEER. Trimming stripped 5 bases from V and 4 bases from J, with 14 bases between. CDR3 length: 14 amino acids.

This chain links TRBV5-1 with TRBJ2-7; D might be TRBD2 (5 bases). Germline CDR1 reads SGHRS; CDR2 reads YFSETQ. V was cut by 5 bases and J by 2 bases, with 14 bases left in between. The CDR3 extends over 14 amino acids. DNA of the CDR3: TGCGCCAGCAGTCGGGAAACCCCGGCCTACGAGCAGTACTTC. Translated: CASSRETPAYEQYF.

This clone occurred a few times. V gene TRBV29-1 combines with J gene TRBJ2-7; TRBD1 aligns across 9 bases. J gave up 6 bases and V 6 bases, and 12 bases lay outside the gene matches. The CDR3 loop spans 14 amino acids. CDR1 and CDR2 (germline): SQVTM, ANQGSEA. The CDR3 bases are TGCAGCGTGCTGCGACAGGGGGTTGTAGGCGAGCAGTACTTC. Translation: CSVLRQGVVGEQYF.

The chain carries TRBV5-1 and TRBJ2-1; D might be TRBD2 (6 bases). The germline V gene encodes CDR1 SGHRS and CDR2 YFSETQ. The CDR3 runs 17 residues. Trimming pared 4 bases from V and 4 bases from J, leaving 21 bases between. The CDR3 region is CASSLPEGRPIYNEQFF. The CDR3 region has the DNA TGCGCCAGCAGCCTGCCGGAGGGGAGGCCTATTTACAATGAGCAGTTCTTC.

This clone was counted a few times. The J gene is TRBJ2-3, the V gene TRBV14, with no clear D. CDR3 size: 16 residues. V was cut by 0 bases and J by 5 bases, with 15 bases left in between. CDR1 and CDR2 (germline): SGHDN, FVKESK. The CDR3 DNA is TGTGCCAGCAGCCAAGATATGAGACTCTCAGGAGATACGCAGTATTTT. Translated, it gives CASSQDMRLSGDTQYF.

For the CDR3, the DNA is TGTGCCAGCAGTGAGGGGGCGGCTATCACCGGGGAGCTGTTTTTT. The encoded protein is CASSEGAAITGELFF. V gene TRBV2 combines with J gene TRBJ2-2, with a weak D call TRBD1 (6 bases). Between the trimmed V and J ends, which lost 3 bases and 4 bases, there was a span of 12 bases. The V gene's germline CDR1 is SNHLY and CDR2 FYNNEI. CDR3 length: 15 residues.